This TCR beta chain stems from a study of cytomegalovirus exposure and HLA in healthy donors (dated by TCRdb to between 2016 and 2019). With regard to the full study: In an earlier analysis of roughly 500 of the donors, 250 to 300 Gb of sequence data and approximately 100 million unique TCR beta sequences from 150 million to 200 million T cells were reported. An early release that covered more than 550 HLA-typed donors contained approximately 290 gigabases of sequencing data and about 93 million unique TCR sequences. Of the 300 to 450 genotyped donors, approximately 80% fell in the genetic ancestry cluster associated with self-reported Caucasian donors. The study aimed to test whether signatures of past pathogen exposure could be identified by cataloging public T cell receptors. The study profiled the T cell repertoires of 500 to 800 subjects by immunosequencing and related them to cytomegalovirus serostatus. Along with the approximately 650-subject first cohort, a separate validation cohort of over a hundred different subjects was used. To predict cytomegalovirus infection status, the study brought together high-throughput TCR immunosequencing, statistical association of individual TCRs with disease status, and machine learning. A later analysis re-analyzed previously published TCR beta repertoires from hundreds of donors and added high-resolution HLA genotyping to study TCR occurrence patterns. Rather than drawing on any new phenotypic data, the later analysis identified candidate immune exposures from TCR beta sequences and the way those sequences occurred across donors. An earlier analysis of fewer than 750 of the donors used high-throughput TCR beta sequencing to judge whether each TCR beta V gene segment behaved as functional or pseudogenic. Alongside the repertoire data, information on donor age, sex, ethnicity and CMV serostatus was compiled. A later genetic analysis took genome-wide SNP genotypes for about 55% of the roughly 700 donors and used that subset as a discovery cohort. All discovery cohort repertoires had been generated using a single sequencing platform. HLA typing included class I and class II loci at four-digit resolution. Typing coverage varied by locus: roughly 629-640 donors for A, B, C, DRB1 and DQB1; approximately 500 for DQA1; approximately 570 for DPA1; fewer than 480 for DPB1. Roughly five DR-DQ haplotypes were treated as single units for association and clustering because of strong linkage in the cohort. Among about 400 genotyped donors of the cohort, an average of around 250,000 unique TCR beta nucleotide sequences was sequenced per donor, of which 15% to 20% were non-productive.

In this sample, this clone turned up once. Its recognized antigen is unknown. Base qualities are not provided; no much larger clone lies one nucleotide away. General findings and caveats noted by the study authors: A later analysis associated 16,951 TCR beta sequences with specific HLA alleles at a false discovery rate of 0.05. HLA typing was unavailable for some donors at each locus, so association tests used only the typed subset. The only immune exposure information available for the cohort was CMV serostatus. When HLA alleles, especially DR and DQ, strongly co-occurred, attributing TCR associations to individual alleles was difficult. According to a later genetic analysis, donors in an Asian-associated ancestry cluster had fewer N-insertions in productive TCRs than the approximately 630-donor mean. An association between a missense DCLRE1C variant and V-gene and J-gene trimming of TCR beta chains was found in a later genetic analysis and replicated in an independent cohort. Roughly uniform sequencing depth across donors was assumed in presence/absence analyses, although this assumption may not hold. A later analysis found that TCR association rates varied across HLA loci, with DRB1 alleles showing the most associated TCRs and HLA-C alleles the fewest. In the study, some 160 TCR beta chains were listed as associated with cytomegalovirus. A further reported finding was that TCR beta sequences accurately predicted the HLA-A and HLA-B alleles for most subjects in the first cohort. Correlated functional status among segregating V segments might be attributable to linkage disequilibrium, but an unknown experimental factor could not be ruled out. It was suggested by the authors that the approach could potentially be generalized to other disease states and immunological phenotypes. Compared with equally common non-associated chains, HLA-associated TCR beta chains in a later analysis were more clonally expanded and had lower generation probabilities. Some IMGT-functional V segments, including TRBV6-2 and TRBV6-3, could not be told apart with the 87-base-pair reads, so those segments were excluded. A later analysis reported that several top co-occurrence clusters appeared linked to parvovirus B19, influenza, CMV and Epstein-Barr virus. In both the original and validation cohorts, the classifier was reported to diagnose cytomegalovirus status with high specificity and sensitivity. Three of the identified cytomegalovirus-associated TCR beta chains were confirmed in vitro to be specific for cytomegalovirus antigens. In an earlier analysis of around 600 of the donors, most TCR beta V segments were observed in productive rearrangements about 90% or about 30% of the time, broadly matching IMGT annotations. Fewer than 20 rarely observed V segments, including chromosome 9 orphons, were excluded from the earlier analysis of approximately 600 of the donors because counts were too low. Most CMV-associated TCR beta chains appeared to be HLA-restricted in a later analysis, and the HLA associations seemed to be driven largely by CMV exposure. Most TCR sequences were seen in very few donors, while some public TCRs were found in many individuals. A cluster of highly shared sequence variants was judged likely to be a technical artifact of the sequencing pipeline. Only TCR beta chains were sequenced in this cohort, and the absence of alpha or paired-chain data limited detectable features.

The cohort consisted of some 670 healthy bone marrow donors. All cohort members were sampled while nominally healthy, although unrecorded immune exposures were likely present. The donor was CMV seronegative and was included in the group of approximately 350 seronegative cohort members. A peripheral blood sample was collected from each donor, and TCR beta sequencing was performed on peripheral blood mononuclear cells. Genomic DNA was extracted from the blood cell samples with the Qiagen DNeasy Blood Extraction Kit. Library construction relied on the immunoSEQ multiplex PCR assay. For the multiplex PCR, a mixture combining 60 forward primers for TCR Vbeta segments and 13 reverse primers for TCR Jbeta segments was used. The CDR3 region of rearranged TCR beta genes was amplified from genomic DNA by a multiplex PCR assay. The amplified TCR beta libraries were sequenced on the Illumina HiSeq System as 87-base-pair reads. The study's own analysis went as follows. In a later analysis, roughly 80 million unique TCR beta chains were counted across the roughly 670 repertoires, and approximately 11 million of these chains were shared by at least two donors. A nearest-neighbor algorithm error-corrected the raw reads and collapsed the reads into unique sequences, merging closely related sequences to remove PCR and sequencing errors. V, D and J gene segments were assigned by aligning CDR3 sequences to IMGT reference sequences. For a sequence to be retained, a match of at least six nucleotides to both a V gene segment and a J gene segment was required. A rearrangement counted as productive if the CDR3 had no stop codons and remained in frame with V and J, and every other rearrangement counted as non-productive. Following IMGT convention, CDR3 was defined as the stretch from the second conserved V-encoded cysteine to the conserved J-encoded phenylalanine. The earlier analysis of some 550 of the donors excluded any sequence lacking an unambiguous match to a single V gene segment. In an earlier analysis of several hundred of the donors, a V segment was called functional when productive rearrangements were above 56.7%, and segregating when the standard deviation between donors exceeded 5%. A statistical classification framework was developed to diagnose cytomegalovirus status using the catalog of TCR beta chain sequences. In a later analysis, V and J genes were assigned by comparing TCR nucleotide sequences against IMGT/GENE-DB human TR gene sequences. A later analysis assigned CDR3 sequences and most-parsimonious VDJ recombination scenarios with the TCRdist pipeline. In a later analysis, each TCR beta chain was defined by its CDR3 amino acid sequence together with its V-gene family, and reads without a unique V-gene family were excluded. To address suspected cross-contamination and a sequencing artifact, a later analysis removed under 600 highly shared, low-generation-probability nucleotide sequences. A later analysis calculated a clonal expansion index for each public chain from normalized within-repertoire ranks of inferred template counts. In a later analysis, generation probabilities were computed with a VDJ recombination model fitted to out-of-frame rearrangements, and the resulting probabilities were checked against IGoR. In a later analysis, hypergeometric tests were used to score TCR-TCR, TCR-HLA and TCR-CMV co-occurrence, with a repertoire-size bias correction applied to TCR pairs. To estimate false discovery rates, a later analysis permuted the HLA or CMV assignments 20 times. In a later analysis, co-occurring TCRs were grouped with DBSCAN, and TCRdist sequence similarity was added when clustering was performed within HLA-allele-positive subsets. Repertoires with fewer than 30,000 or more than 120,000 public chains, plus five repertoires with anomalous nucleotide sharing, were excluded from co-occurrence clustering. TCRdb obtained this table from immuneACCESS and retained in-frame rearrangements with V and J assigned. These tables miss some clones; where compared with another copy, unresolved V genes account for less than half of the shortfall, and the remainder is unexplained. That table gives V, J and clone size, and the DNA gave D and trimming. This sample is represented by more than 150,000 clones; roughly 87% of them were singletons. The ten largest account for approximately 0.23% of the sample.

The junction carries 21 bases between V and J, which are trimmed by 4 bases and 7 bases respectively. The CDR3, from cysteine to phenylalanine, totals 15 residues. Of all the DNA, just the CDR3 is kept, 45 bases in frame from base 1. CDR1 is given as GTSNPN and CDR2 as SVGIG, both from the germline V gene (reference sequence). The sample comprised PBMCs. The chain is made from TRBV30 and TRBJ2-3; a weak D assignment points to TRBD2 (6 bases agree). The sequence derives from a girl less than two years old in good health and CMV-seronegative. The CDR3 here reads CAWTGLAMVENTQYF. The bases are TGTGCCTGGACCGGGCTAGCGATGGTAGAGAATACGCAGTATTTT.